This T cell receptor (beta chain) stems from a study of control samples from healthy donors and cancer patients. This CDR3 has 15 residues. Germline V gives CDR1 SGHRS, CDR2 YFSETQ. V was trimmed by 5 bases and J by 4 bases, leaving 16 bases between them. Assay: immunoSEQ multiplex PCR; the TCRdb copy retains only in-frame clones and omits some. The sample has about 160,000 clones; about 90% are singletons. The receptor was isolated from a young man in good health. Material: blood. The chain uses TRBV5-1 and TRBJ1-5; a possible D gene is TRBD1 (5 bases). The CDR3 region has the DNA TGCGCCAGCAGTCGCGACCCAGGGACGAATCAGCCCCAGCATTTT. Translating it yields CASSRDPGTNQPQHF.